A single TCR beta chain is shown here with its context. Antigen unknown. J lost 5 bases, V lost 5 bases, and 3 bases had no gene match. This CDR3 is 13 amino acids long. CDR1 is SGHRS, CDR2 YFSETQ, per germline. The data are from a study of OX40 agonist ivuxolimab in advanced cancers. Measured with immunoSEQ multiplex PCR; TCRdb has only the in-frame clones, and not every one. The sample includes roughly 80,000 clones, roughly 85% of them seen just once. Overall study findings and caveats: The mean number of expanded clones was higher in CD8+ T cells than in CD4+. CD4+ and CD8+ T cells in blood underwent clonal expansion by week 6 at 0.1 to 3.0 mg/kg. In the 0.1-3.0 mg/kg groups, partial responders showed among the lowest expansion.

This specimen consisted of CD4+ or CD8+ T cells sorted from blood, obtained in a trial of the OX40 agonist ivuxolimab. The V gene is TRBV5-1, the J gene TRBJ2-1; TRBD1 agrees at 8 bases. The source is an adult with an advanced solid tumor such as melanoma, head and neck, liver or kidney cancer. Here the CDR3 reads CASRLTGDNEQFF. In DNA, the CDR3 is TGCGCCAGCAGGTTGACAGGGGACAATGAGCAGTTCTTC.